This T cell receptor beta chain appears in the sequencing data of a study of cytomegalovirus exposure and HLA in healthy donors. Study summary: In a later analysis, the roughly 120 validation repertoires were reported to have used the same platform as the 600 to 800 first-cohort repertoires.

CDR1 is SNHLY, CDR2 FYNNEI, per germline. The CDR3 runs to 12 residues. It was the approximately 120-subject validation cohort, separate from the roughly 700-subject first cohort, to which the donors belonged. The study's findings and limits: The investigators catalogued 164 TCR beta chains as cytomegalovirus-associated.

With respect to this clone: No antigen is known for it. The junction does not match germline at one end; this may be a read error.

Assay: immunoSEQ multiplex PCR; the TCRdb copy retains only in-frame clones and omits some. The sample lists 130,000 to 150,000 clones, 70% to 90% occurring once. This chain joins TRBV2 and TRBJ2-1; no reliable D call. This TCR came from a woman in her 30s in good health and CMV-seropositive. Material for sequencing was PBMCs. CDR3 region: CASSYSHNEQFF. The CDR3 DNA follows: TGTGCCAGCAGCTACTCCCACAATGAGCAGTTCTTC.